The sequence of this T cell receptor (beta chain) was determined in a study of identical twins. V lost 4 bases, J lost 7 bases, and 14 bases lay in between. Germline V CDR1 and CDR2: SGHRS, YFSETQ. CDR3 length equals 14 residues. This clonotype was counted a few times. TCRdb used MiXCR to reprocess the 5' RACE reads, holding one entry per CDR3 protein. Here the sample spans approximately 260,000 distinct CDR3 sequences, roughly 13% being singletons. This chain connects TRBV5-1 to TRBJ2-2; D not resolved. Sequenced material: memory (CD45RO+) T cells sorted from blood. The TCR sequence derives from a woman younger than 35 in good health. The CDR3 loop is CASSPAQLGGELFF. CDR3 coding DNA: TGCGCCAGCAGCCCGGCGCAGTTGGGCGGGGAGCTGTTTTTT.